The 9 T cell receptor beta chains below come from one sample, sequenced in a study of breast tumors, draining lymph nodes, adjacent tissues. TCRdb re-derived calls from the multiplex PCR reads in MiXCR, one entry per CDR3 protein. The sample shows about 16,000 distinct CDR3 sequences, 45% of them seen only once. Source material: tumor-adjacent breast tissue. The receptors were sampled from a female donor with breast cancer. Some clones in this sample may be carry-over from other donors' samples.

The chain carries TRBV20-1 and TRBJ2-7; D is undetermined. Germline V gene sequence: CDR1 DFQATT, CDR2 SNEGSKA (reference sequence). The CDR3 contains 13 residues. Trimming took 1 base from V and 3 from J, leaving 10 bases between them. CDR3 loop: CSARVDPNYEQYF. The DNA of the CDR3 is TGCAGTGCTAGAGTAGACCCGAACTACGAGCAGTACTTC.

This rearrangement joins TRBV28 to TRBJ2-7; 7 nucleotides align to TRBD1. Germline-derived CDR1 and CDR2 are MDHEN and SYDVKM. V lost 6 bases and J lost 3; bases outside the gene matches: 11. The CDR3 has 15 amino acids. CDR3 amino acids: CASRTQGSAGYEQYF. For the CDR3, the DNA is TGTGCCAGCAGAACACAGGGGAGTGCTGGCTACGAGCAGTACTTC.

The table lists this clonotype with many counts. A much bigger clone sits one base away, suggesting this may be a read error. The CDR3 nucleotides read TGTGCCAGCAGCCGCGATATAACCGGCTACGAGCAGTACTTC. Translated: CASSRDITGYEQYF. The chain joins TRBV5-5 to TRBJ2-7; D call uncertain. Deletions cut 4 bases from V and 3 bases from J, with 14 bases between. The germline CDR1 and CDR2 sequences are SGHKS and YYEKEE (reference sequence). This CDR3 comprises 14 residues. The full variable domain, in which reference TRBV5-5 and TRBJ2-7 provide the parts outside the CDR3, is DAGVTQSPTHLIKTRGQQVTLRCSPISGHKSVSWYQQVLGQGPQFIFQYYEKEERGRGNFPDRFSARQFPNYSSELNVNALLLGDSALYLCASSRDITGYEQYFGPGTRLTVT.

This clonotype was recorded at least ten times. The CDR3 spells CSAPGLGASTTGELFF. The CDR3 DNA reads as TGCAGTGCCCCAGGACTCGGGGCCTCGACCACCGGGGAGCTGTTTTTT. The chain links TRBV20-1 to TRBJ2-2, with D perhaps given as TRBD1 or TRBD2 (5 bases each). Looked up from germline, CDR1 is DFQATT and CDR2 is SNEGSKA (reference sequence). Between the trimmed V and J ends, which lost 6 bases and 4 bases, there was a span of 21 bases. This CDR3 spans 16 amino acids.

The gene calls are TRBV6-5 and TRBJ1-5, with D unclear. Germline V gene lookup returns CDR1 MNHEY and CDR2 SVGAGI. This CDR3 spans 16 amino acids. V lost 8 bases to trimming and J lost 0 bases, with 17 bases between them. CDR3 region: CASLFFDRASNQPQHF. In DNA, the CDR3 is TGTGCCAGCCTCTTTTTCGATCGGGCTAGCAATCAGCCCCAGCATTTT.

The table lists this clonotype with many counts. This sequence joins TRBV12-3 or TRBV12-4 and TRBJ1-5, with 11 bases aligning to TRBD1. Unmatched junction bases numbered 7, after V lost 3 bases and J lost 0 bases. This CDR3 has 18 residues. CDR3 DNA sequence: TGTGCCAGCAGTTTGCGGACAGGGGGCGGTTATAGCAATCAGCCCCAGCATTTT. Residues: CASSLRTGGGYSNQPQHF.

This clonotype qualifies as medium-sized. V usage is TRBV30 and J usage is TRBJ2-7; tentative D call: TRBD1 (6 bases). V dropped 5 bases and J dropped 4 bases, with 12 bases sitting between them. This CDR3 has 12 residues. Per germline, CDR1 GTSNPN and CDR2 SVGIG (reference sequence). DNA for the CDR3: TGTGCCTGGGGTACAGGGAATTACGAGCAGTACTTC. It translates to CAWGTGNYEQYF.

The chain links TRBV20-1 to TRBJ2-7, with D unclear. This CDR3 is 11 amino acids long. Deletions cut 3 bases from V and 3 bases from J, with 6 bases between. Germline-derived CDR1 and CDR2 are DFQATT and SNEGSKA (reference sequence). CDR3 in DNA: TGCAGTGCTAGTGACCTCTACGAGCAGTACTTC. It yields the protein CSASDLYEQYF.

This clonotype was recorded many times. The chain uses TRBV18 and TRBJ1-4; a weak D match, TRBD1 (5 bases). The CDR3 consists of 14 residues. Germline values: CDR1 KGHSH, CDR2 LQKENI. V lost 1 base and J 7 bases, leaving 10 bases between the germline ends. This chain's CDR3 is CASSPQGMGEKLFF. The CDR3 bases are TGTGCCAGCTCACCACAGGGGATGGGTGAAAAACTGTTTTTT.